This entry concerns a single TCR beta chain. Its cognate antigen is unknown. Sequencing used immunoSEQ multiplex PCR; TCRdb keeps in-frame clones, though not all of them. In the table there are approximately 260,000 clones, approximately 95% of which are singletons. This sample was taken from a study of T cell responses to AZD1222 COVID-19 vaccine. Study results and limitations: Seropositive AZD1222 recipients at baseline numbered only five or six. The repertoires were collected only after the peak T cell response. Most donors were white British and more were female, and clonal diversity was possibly underestimated.

This CDR3 is 11 amino acids long. V shed 10 bases and J shed 3 bases, with 10 bases lying between them. This TCR came from an adult in good health. The input for sequencing was peripheral blood, taken on day 0 of AZD1222 vaccination. The V call is TRBV12-3 or TRBV12-4, the J call TRBJ2-7, with a weak D call TRBD2 (5 bases). CDR3 bases: TGTGCCACCCAGGCGGGCTACGAGCAGTACTTC. Protein product: CATQAGYEQYF.